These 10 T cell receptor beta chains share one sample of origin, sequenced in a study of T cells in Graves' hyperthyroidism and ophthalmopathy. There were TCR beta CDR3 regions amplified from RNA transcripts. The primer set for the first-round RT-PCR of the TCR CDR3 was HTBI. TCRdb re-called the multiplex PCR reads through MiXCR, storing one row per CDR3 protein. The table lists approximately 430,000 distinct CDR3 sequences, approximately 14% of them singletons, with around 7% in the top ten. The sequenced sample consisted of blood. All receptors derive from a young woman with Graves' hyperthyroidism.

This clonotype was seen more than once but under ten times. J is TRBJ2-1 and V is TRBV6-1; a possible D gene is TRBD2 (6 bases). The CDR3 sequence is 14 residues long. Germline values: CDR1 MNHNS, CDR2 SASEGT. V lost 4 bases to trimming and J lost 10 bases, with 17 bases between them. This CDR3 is CASSVGGIRGEQFF. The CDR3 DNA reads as TGTGCCAGCAGTGTTGGCGGGATCCGGGGGGAGCAGTTCTTC.

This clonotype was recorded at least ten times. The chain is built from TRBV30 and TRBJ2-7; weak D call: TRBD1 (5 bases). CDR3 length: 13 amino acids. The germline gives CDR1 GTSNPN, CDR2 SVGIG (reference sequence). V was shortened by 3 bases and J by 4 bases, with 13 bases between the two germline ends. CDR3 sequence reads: CAWRRQSRYEQYF. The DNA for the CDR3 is TGTGCCTGGAGGAGACAGAGCCGTTACGAGCAGTACTTC. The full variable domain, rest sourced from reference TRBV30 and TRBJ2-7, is SQTIHQWPATLVQPVGSPLSLECTVEGTSNPNLYWYRQAAGRGLQLLFYSVGIGQISSEVPQNLSASRPQDRQFILSSKKLLLSDSGFYLCAWRRQSRYEQYFGPGTRLTVT.

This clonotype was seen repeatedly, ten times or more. CDR3 DNA: TGTGCCAGCAGCGCCAGGGCAGACACTGAAGCTTTCTTT. Encoded protein: CASSARADTEAFF. V is TRBV9 and J is TRBJ1-1, with a possible D match to TRBD1 (5 bases). The CDR3 loop spans 13 amino acids. Germline V lookup: CDR1 SGDLS, CDR2 YYNGEE. Trimming removed 3 bases at V and 3 bases at J, with 9 bases between.

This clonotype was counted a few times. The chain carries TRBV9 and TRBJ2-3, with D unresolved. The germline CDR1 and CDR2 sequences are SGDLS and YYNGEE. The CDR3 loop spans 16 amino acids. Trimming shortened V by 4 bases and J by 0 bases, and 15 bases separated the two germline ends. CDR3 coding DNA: TGTGCCAGCAGCCGAGGCCGGAGCTCTAGCACAGATACGCAGTATTTT. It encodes CASSRGRSSSTDTQYF. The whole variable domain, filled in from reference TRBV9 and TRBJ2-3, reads DSGVTQTPKHLITATGQRVTLRCSPRSGDLSVYWYQQSLDQGLQFLIQYYNGEERAKGNILERFSAQQFPDLHSELNLSSLELGDSALYFCASSRGRSSSTDTQYFGPGTRLTVL.

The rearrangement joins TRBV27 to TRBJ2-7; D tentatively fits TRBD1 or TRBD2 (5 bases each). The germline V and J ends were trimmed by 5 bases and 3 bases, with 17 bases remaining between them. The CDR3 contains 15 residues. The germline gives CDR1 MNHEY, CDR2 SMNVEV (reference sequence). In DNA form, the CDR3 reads TGTGCCAGCAGTGGAACCGGGACCCTGAACTACGAGCAGTACTTC. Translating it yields CASSGTGTLNYEQYF.

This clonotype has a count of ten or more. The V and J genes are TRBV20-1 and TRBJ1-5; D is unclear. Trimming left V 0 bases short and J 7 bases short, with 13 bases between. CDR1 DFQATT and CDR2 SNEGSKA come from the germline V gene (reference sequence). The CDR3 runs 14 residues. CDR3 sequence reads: CSAREMGGGQPQHF. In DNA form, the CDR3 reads TGCAGTGCTAGAGAAATGGGAGGTGGGCAGCCCCAGCATTTT.

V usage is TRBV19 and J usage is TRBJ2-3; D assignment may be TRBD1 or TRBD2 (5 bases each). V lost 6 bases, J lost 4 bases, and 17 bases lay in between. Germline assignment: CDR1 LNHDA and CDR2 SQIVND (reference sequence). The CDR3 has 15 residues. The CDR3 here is CASRYTGTLADTQYF. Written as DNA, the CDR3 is TGTGCCAGTAGATATACCGGGACCCTTGCAGATACGCAGTATTTT.

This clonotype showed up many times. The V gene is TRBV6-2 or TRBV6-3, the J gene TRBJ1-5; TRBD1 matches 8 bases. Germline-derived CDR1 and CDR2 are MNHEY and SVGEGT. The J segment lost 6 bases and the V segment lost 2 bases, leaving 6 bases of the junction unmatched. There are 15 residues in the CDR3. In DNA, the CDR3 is TGTGCCAGCAGTTACCACGACAGGGGAGTTCAGCCCCAGCATTTT. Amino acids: CASSYHDRGVQPQHF.

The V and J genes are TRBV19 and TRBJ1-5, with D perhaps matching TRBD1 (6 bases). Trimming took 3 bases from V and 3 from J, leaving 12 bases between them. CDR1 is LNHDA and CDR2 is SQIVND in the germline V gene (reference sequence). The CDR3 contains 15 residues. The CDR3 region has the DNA TGTGCCAGTAGTATGATGCAGGGGAACAATCAGCCCCAGCATTTT. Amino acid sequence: CASSMMQGNNQPQHF.

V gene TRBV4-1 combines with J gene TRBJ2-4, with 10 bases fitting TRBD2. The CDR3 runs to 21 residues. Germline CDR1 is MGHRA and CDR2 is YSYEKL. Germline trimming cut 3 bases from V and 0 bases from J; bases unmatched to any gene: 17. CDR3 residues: CASSQRALGLAEDLAKNIQYF. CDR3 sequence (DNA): TGCGCCAGCAGCCAGAGGGCGCTAGGACTAGCGGAAGACCTAGCCAAAAACATTCAGTACTTC.